The source of this TCR beta chain is a study of blood T cell repertoires in COVID-19. The wider study: The study drew acute and convalescent COVID-19 samples from the United States, Italy and Spain. T cells, B-cell-depleted T cells, or PBMCs supplied cDNA or gDNA.

CDR1 and CDR2 (germline): SGHTA, FQGNSA. CDR3 length: 13 residues. Trimming took off 5 bases at V and 1 base at J, with 8 bases between the two ends. The protocol was immunoSEQ multiplex PCR, while the TCRdb copy is restricted to in-frame clones and leaves out a portion. The sample has 90,000 to 120,000 clones, approximately 84% seen once. The chain employs TRBV7-2 and TRBJ2-5, with a tentative D call TRBD1 (6 bases). Source material: peripheral blood. The receptor was isolated from a human donor in a cohort sampled during active COVID-19. The chain's CDR3 is CASSRTVQETQYF. The CDR3 region has the DNA TGTGCCAGCAGCCGGACAGTCCAAGAGACCCAGTACTTC. The whole variable domain, remainder taken from reference TRBV7-2 and TRBJ2-5, is GAGVSQSPSNKVTEKGKDVELRCDPISGHTALYWYRQSLGQGLEFLIYFQGNSAPDKSGLPSDRFSAERTGGSVSTLTIQRTQQEDSAVYLCASSRTVQETQYFGPGTRLLVL.